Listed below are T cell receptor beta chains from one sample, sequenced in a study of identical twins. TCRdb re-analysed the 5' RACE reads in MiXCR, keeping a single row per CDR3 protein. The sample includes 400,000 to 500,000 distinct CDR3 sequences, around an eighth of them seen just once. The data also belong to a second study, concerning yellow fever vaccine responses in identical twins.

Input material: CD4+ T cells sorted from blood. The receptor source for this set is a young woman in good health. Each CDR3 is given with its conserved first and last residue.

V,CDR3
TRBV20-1,CSAIDDRGSTSYEQYF
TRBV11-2,CASRTGTLQFF
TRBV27,CASSFSGSPYNEQFF
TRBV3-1,CAAGGSANEKLFF
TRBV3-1,CASKHVNYGYTF
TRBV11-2,CASSLQVVVGVSSYEQYF
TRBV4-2,CASSPKIAGLNEKLFF
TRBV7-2,CASSQDRSYSTDTQYF
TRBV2,CASSSLAYNEQFF
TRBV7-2,CASSLRGTSSPYEQYF
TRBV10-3,CAITVDSNQPQHF
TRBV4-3,CASSQFADGTYEQYF
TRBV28,CASSLSTAGNGDEQFF
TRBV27,CASSRSRVRGGTGELFF
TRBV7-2,CASSPGGGAISYEQYF
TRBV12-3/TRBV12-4,CASRSGTGGNEQFF
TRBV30,CAWKWGNTGELFF
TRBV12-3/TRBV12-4,CASSLSGGASTDTQYF
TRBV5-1,CASSLALDRASYEQYF
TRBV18,CASSPASYEQYF
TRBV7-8,CASSLAESHNTPRGYF
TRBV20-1,CSASSPGRTGTQYF
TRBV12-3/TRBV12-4,CASSLGGGGGNEQYF
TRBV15,CATSAAGPAVTGYTF
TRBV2,CASSAWEEGGQFF
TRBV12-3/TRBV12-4,CASSSAGTGVGYTF
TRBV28,CAIVESRGQEGHYGYTF
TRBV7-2,CASSDQGIATGELFF
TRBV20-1,CSARGGMGYEQYF
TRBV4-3,CASSPNTNRNTGELFF
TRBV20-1,CSAESGTVYGYTF
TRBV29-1,CSVKTSGRINEQFF